The 17 T cell receptor beta chains below all came from one sample that was sequenced in a study of blood T cells in healthy people across ages. A J-beta primer mix and a sample-barcoded 5' primer were used in a second PCR of about 7 to 12 cycles. One entry per CDR3 protein results from TCRdb running MiXCR on the 5' RACE reads. The sample has roughly 800,000 distinct CDR3 sequences, about a quarter seen once; the top ten hold around 3%. These data were also reused for a study on T cells of mothers and their children.

The sample taken for sequencing was blood. The receptors originated from a boy aged 10-17 years in good health.

This rearrangement joins TRBV9 to TRBJ2-5, with TRBD1 as a possible D gene (6 bases). Trimming removed 3 bases at V and 5 bases at J, with 20 bases between. This CDR3 region has 16 residues. The V gene's germline CDR1 is SGDLS and CDR2 YYNGEE. The CDR3 DNA reads as TGTGCCAGCAGCGATCAAAGGGGGAACCCCCTGGAGACCCAGTACTTC. This sequence encodes CASSDQRGNPLETQYF.

This clonotype was counted a few times. V is TRBV4-1 and J is TRBJ2-5; D uncertain. The V gene lost 2 bases and the J gene lost 1 base, with 2 bases spanning the gap. Looked up from germline, CDR1 is MGHRA and CDR2 is YSYEKL. The CDR3 spans 12 residues. CDR3 residues: CASSQPQETQYF. Written as DNA, the CDR3 is TGCGCCAGCAGCCAACCCCAAGAGACCCAGTACTTC.

Only a few counts were recorded for this clonotype. The chain is built from TRBV20-1 and TRBJ2-5, with 12 bases aligning to TRBD2. V dropped 2 bases and J dropped 7; count of bases not matched to a gene: 5. The CDR3 is made up of 14 amino acids. Germline CDR1 and CDR2: DFQATT and SNEGSKA (reference sequence). The CDR3 DNA reads as TGCAGTGCTAGACAGCTAGCGGGGGGGGGGACCCAGTACTTC. It specifies CSARQLAGGGTQYF.

The rearrangement joins TRBV7-9 to TRBJ2-7; a possible D gene is TRBD2 (5 bases). Germline V gene data show CDR1 as SEHNR and CDR2 as FQNEAQ (reference sequence). With 1 base removed from V and 3 bases from J, the gap between germline ends came to 22 bases. The CDR3 is made up of 18 amino acids. The CDR3 reads CASSLGATVSLRGYEQYF. DNA for the CDR3: TGTGCCAGCAGCTTAGGAGCCACCGTCAGCCTTCGGGGCTACGAGCAGTACTTC.

The genes are TRBV10-2 and TRBJ2-7; perhaps D is TRBD1 or TRBD2 (6 bases each). V lost 4 bases and J lost 3, with 13 bases in between. This CDR3 contains 14 residues. Germline V lookup: CDR1 WSHSY, CDR2 SAAADI. The CDR3 sequence is CASSGGAEYYEQYF. In nucleotides, the CDR3 is TGCGCCAGCAGTGGGGGGGCCGAGTACTACGAGCAGTACTTC.

The V and J genes are TRBV12-3 or TRBV12-4 and TRBJ2-1; the match to TRBD2 covers 10 bases. The CDR3 totals 14 residues. Unmatched junction bases numbered 8, after V lost 3 bases and J lost 12 bases. The CDR3 coding sequence is TGTGCCAGCAGTTTCTCTAGCGGGGGTTCGGTGCAGTTCTTC. It specifies CASSFSSGGSVQFF.

This clonotype was counted only a few times. V and J are TRBV10-2 and TRBJ1-6; D unclear. CDR1 WSHSY and CDR2 SAAADI come from the germline V gene. The length of the CDR3 is 13 residues. V was shortened by 7 bases and J by 8 bases, with 12 bases between the two germline ends. The CDR3 DNA sequence: TGCGCCAGCACGGTGAGCAATGATTCACCCCTCCACTTT. Translated: CASTVSNDSPLHF.

This clonotype was counted only a few times. This chain joins TRBV10-3 and TRBJ2-7; unclear D gene. There are 12 residues in the CDR3. V was trimmed by 0 bases and J by 6 bases, leaving 6 bases between them. Germline V gene data show CDR1 as ENHRY and CDR2 as SYGVKD. As DNA, the CDR3 is TGTGCCATCAGTGAGTCTCCCTCCGAGCAGTACTTC. Amino acid sequence: CAISESPSEQYF.

The chain joins TRBV5-1 to TRBJ2-5; 7 positions agree with TRBD2. Germline values: CDR1 SGHRS, CDR2 YFSETQ. With V trimmed by 4 bases and J by 3 bases, 6 bases remained unmatched. This CDR3 contains 14 residues. CDR3 nucleotides: TGCGCCAGCAGCCCCGGGACTACCGAAGAGACCCAGTACTTC. Protein: CASSPGTTEETQYF.

This chain connects TRBV6-1 to TRBJ2-3; tentatively, D is TRBD1 or TRBD2 (7 bases each). Germline-derived CDR1 and CDR2 are MNHNS and SASEGT. V lost 7 bases, J lost 4 bases, and 24 bases lay in between. This CDR3 is built from 17 residues. CDR3 DNA sequence: TGTGCCAGCATTCGGGGGGTCAAGCGACAGGGATCAGATACGCAGTATTTT. It specifies CASIRGVKRQGSDTQYF.

The rearrangement joins TRBV4-1 to TRBJ2-7; D might be TRBD1 (5 bases). CDR1 MGHRA and CDR2 YSYEKL come from the germline V gene. Trimming cost V 2 bases and J 5 bases, with 22 bases left between them. The CDR3 has 17 residues. Here the CDR3 DNA reads TGCGCCAGCAGCCAACCATTACGACAGACCGTTGGCGACGAGCAGTACTTC. Encoded protein: CASSQPLRQTVGDEQYF.

This clonotype was counted a few times. This chain uses TRBV21-1 with TRBJ1-2; TRBD1 was called by the table and not checked on the DNA. TRBV21-1 represents a pseudogene. The CDR3 sequence is 15 residues long. The CDR3 DNA reads as TGTGCCAGCAGCACACCGGGACAGCGCTACTATGGCTACACCTTC. Its translation is CASSTPGQRYYGYTF.

Concerning this clonotype itself: Mismatch with germline at one junction end may stem from a read error. The chain has TRBV12-3 or TRBV12-4 and TRBJ2-3; 8 bases are a match to TRBD2. CDR3 length: 15 amino acids. Here the CDR3 DNA reads TGTGCCAGCATGGTTGCCCGGGGGGGCACAGATGCGCAGTATTTT. It specifies CASMVARGGTDAQYF.

The chain links TRBV14 to TRBJ2-5; D possibly corresponds to TRBD2 (6 bases). V lost 1 base and J lost 5, with 14 bases in between. The CDR3 spans 15 residues. Germline lookup yields CDR1 SGHDN and CDR2 FVKESK. DNA for the CDR3: TGTGCCAGCAGCCAAGGGGGCCTAGCGATGGAGACCCAGTACTTC. Its protein product is CASSQGGLAMETQYF.

Only a few counts were recorded for this clonotype. The rearrangement uses TRBV7-9 and TRBJ2-5; maybe TRBD1 (5 bases). The germline V gene encodes CDR1 SEHNR and CDR2 FQNEAQ (reference sequence). With 10 bases removed from V and 5 bases from J, the gap between germline ends came to 20 bases. The CDR3 runs 14 residues. The CDR3 nucleotides read TGTGCCACCGCCGGACAAGAAGGGCGGGAGACCCAGTACTTC. Translated: CATAGQEGRETQYF.

Only one count was recorded for this clonotype. V gene TRBV5-1 combines with J gene TRBJ1-4; tentatively, D is TRBD1 (6 bases). The CDR3 is made up of 16 amino acids. The germline V gene encodes CDR1 SGHRS and CDR2 YFSETQ. V lost 3 bases and J 7 bases, leaving 19 bases between the germline ends. The CDR3 DNA sequence: TGCGCCAGCAGCTCCGGACAGTCATCCAATAGTGAAAAACTGTTTTTT. Translation: CASSSGQSSNSEKLFF.

Only a few counts were recorded for this clonotype. This chain joins TRBV11-2 and TRBJ2-1; the D gene is possibly TRBD1 (6 bases). The CDR3 has 14 residues. Looked up from germline, CDR1 is SGHAT and CDR2 is FQNNGV. The V end lost 7 bases, the J end lost 5 bases, and 15 bases lay between the germline ends. CDR3 sequence: CASTTWGLNNEQFF. CDR3 nucleotide sequence: TGTGCCAGCACCACGTGGGGGCTGAACAATGAGCAGTTCTTC.